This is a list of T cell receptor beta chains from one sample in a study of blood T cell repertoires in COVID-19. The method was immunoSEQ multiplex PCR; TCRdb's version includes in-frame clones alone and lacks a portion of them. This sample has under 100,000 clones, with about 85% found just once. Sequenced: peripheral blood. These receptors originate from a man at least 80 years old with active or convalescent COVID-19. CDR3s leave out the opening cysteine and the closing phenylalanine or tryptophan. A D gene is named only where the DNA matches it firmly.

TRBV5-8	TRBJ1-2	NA	ASSLMPGQPPRGGYT
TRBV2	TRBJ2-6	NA	ASSETGTSGANVLT
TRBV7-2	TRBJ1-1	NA	ASSLAGGGVITEAF
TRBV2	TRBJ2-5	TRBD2	ASSGRGGLETQY
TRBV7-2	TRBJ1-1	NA	ASSLFTALDTEAF
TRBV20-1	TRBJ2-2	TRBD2	SASLGGGTAGELF
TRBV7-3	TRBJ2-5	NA	ASSLTGRRDQETQY
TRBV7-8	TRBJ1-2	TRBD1	ASSLATGTGGRSTYGYT
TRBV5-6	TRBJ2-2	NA	ASGRLAGTGELF
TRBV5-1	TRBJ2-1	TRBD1	ASSTDGTGATNEQF
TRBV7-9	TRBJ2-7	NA	ASSPFPYEQY
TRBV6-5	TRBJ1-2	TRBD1	ASRDRGRENYGYT
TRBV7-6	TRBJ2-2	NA	ASSPPGTGELF